The clone carrying this T cell receptor beta chain was seen only once. Antigen specificity is unknown. Germline CDR1 PRHDT, CDR2 FYEKMQ (reference sequence). With 2 bases clipped from V and 7 bases from J, the junction kept 7 bases outside the gene matches. The CDR3 spans 15 residues. Pooled samples include second doses given at about 4 or 12 weeks. The sample belongs to a study of T cell responses to AZD1222 COVID-19 vaccine. Overall study findings and caveats: Just a handful of AZD1222 recipients were seropositive at baseline. Close to half of spike-specific TCRs reportedly recognize unmutated variant regions.

Produced via immunoSEQ multiplex PCR; TCRdb's table is partial and in-frame only. Of roughly 84,000 clones in the sample, around 85% were seen once. The source was peripheral blood, collected 28 days after the second AZD1222 dose. This TCR derives from an adult who received the AZD1222 COVID-19 vaccine. The chain carries TRBV13 and TRBJ1-4, with 7 nucleotides matching TRBD1. The DNA of the CDR3 is TGTGCCAGCAGCTTAAGGGGGCTGATGGGTGAAAAACTGTTTTTT. As protein: CASSLRGLMGEKLFF.